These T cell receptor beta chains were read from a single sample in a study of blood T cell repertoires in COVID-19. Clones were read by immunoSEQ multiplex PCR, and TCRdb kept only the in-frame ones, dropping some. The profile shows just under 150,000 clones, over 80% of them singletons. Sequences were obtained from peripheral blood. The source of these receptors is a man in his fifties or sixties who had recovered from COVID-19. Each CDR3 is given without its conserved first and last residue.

CDR3aa: ASSRSGEDQETQY
j_gene: TRBJ2-5
v_gene: TRBV27

CDR3aa: ASSSPGFYEQY
j_gene: TRBJ2-7
v_gene: TRBV6-5

CDR3aa: ASSLGTGWAQH
j_gene: TRBJ1-5
v_gene: TRBV7-2

CDR3aa: ASSKLESEQY
j_gene: TRBJ2-7
v_gene: TRBV11-3

CDR3aa: ASSTSTGTLREQY
j_gene: TRBJ2-7
v_gene: TRBV14

CDR3aa: ASSVTGGDGYT
j_gene: TRBJ1-2
v_gene: TRBV9

CDR3aa: ASSQDNLAGGLYEQY
j_gene: TRBJ2-7
v_gene: TRBV4-1

CDR3aa: ASKRAGGNTGELF
j_gene: TRBJ2-2
v_gene: TRBV27

CDR3aa: ASSYSYYNEQF
j_gene: TRBJ2-1
v_gene: TRBV6-5

CDR3aa: ASSFGIAGGRETQY
j_gene: TRBJ2-5
v_gene: TRBV5-6

CDR3aa: ASSHTGQGAQGNTIY
j_gene: TRBJ1-3
v_gene: TRBV23-1

CDR3aa: ASSLYPTAGSEQF
j_gene: TRBJ2-1
v_gene: TRBV7-3

CDR3aa: ASSLGSVEQF
j_gene: TRBJ2-1
v_gene: TRBV5-1

CDR3aa: ASSPDPVGGGDTQY
j_gene: TRBJ2-3
v_gene: TRBV18

CDR3aa: ATSDSTGDFTDTQY
j_gene: TRBJ2-3
v_gene: TRBV24-1

CDR3aa: ASRGQGSSTGELF
j_gene: TRBJ2-2
v_gene: TRBV3-1/TRBV3-2

CDR3aa: ASSPGQEYEKLF
j_gene: TRBJ1-4
v_gene: TRBV7-2

CDR3aa: ASSLSGGINTEAF
j_gene: TRBJ1-1
v_gene: TRBV27

CDR3aa: ASSYSSLAGGTSYNEQF
j_gene: TRBJ2-1
v_gene: TRBV6-2/TRBV6-3

CDR3aa: SASLRRSSYEQY
j_gene: TRBJ2-7
v_gene: TRBV20-1

CDR3aa: ASSPGTGFNLGDEQF
j_gene: TRBJ2-1
v_gene: TRBV5-1

CDR3aa: ASSLQSGGVGNIQY
j_gene: TRBJ2-4
v_gene: TRBV5-4

CDR3aa: ASSPRGTNYEQY
j_gene: TRBJ2-7
v_gene: TRBV7-2

CDR3aa: ASSPPSGGGGEQY
j_gene: TRBJ2-7
v_gene: TRBV18

CDR3aa: ASSPGLHGILYEQY
j_gene: TRBJ2-7
v_gene: TRBV5-1

CDR3aa: ASSVNRLGTEAF
j_gene: TRBJ1-1
v_gene: TRBV9

CDR3aa: ASSSGTSARGQY
j_gene: TRBJ2-7
v_gene: TRBV6-2/TRBV6-3

CDR3aa: ASSYRYAIGQPQH
j_gene: TRBJ1-5
v_gene: TRBV6-2/TRBV6-3

CDR3aa: ASSFGTGSTEAF
j_gene: TRBJ1-1
v_gene: TRBV7-2